These T cell receptor beta chains were read from a single sample in a study of tumor and adjacent non-tumor tissue in lung cancer. TCRdb itself ran the multiplex PCR reads through MiXCR, one entry per CDR3 protein. The table lists under 100,000 distinct CDR3 sequences, about 66% of them singletons. Sequencing was done on a sample of lung tumor tissue. These receptors originate from a man aged 65 to 85 with non-small cell lung cancer. CDR3s include the opening cysteine and the closing phenylalanine or tryptophan. The order of the fields is clone size, V gene, J gene, D gene, CDR3 DNA, CDR3 protein. A D gene is named only where the DNA matches it firmly. Clone size, where shown, is once, few, many, or a class for clones that have expanded.

abundance: -
v_gene: TRBV7-9
j_gene: TRBJ1-1
d_gene: -
CDR3nt: TGTGCCAGCAGCTCCAGGAAAGCTGGAGACGGGGCTTTCTTT
CDR3aa: CASSSRKAGDGAFF

abundance: few
v_gene: TRBV14
j_gene: TRBJ2-3
d_gene: -
CDR3nt: TGTGCCAGCAGCCAAGGAGGGGGAGTAGGCACAGATACGCAGTGTTTT
CDR3aa: CASSQGGGVGTDTQCF

abundance: many
v_gene: TRBV10-2
j_gene: TRBJ1-1
d_gene: -
CDR3nt: TGCGCCAGCAGGGAAAACGCCGGGACTACCACTGAAGCTTTCTTT
CDR3aa: CASRENAGTTTEAFF

abundance: -
v_gene: TRBV11-2
j_gene: TRBJ2-3
d_gene: TRBD2
CDR3nt: TGTGCCTGCAGCTCCCTCGGGACTAGTGGGAGCACAGATACACAGTATTTT
CDR3aa: CACSSLGTSGSTDTQYF

abundance: -
v_gene: TRBV11-2
j_gene: TRBJ2-3
d_gene: -
CDR3nt: TGTGTCAGCAGCTTAGACAGGATGACTAGCACAGATACACAGTATTTT
CDR3aa: CVSSLDRMTSTDTQYF

abundance: -
v_gene: TRBV11-2
j_gene: TRBJ1-1
d_gene: -
CDR3nt: TGTGCCAGCAGCCTATATCTGGGCCCTAAAGAAGCTTTCTTT
CDR3aa: CASSLYLGPKEAFF

abundance: many
v_gene: TRBV6-1
j_gene: TRBJ1-2
d_gene: -
CDR3nt: TGTGCCAGCAGTGAGACGGGAGGCAGCACCTATGGCTACACCTTC
CDR3aa: CASSETGGSTYGYTF

abundance: many
v_gene: TRBV6-5
j_gene: TRBJ2-7
d_gene: TRBD1
CDR3nt: TGTGCCAGCAGTTCTCGACAGGGGTCGGGCGAGCAGTACTTC
CDR3aa: CASSSRQGSGEQYF

abundance: once
v_gene: TRBV6-6
j_gene: TRBJ2-4
d_gene: TRBD1
CDR3nt: TGTGCCGGCAGTTCCTCAGGACAGGAGGCCAAAAACATTCACTACTTC
CDR3aa: CAGSSSGQEAKNIHYF

abundance: -
v_gene: TRBV11-1
j_gene: TRBJ2-3
d_gene: -
CDR3nt: TGTGCCAGCAGCTTACTGGGTAGGGGCACAGTTAGGCAGTATTTT
CDR3aa: CASSLLGRGTVRQYF

abundance: -
v_gene: TRBV6-5
j_gene: TRBJ2-7
d_gene: TRBD1
CDR3nt: TGTGCCAGCAGTTACTTCTTTGGGACAGGGATCTACGAGCAGTACTTC
CDR3aa: CASSYFFGTGIYEQYF